The clone carrying this T cell receptor (beta chain) was counted ten times or more. The record originates from a study of neurological immune-mediated disorders. Trimming shortened V by 4 bases and J by 6 bases, and 16 bases separated the two germline ends. This CDR3 has 15 residues. Germline V gene sequence: CDR1 DFQATT, CDR2 SNEGSKA (reference sequence). One entry per CDR3 protein, called by TCRdb with MiXCR from the 5' RACE reads. The table shows about 74,000 distinct CDR3 sequences, with 4% to 6% occurring only once. Source material was 2 million unsorted PBMCs, stored at -80 °C in RNAlater. Sequencing was done on a sample of PBMCs. The chain employs TRBV20-1 and TRBJ1-6, with TRBD1 as a possible D gene (5 bases). The sequence derives from a man younger than 35 with multiple sclerosis. CDR3 loop: CSATSGGGFNSPLHF. In nucleotides, the CDR3 is TGCAGTGCTACCTCTGGGGGAGGGTTTAATTCACCCCTCCACTTT.